The 23 T cell receptor beta chains below come from one sample, sequenced in a study of CD8 T cells in Susac syndrome. Random hexamers were used to reverse transcribe roughly 0.5 to 1 ug of RNA. TCRdb itself ran the immunoSEQ multiplex PCR reads through MiXCR, one entry per CDR3 protein. The sample carries about 140,000 distinct CDR3 sequences, 90% to 95% recorded once. The specimen was CD8+ T cells from PBMCs. These receptors originate from a human donor in good health.

Only one count was recorded for this clonotype. This CDR3 is CASSRTRTYEQYF. The CDR3 DNA reads TGCGCCAGCAGCCGCACAAGGACCTACGAGCAGTACTTC. The chain has TRBV4-3 and TRBJ2-7; D is undetermined. The germline gives CDR1 LGHNA, CDR2 YSLEER. This CDR3 spans 13 amino acids. Between the trimmed V and J ends, which lost 4 bases and 2 bases, there was a span of 9 bases.

The genes are TRBV27 and TRBJ2-1; D tentatively fits TRBD1 or TRBD2 (5 bases each). The V and J ends lost 8 bases and 3 bases respectively, with 11 bases between them. Looked up from germline, CDR1 is MNHEY and CDR2 is SMNVEV (reference sequence). The CDR3 is 13 amino acids. The CDR3 loop reads CASSRGHYNEQFF. The CDR3 bases are TGTGCCAGCTCGAGGGGTCACTACAATGAGCAGTTCTTC.

The chain has TRBV6-4 and TRBJ2-3; D is undetermined. The CDR3 length is 15 residues. With 3 bases removed from V and 1 base from J, the gap between germline ends came to 11 bases. Germline lookup yields CDR1 MRHNA and CDR2 SNTAGT. CDR3 sequence: CASSEVPRGTDTQYF. In DNA, the CDR3 is TGTGCCAGCAGTGAGGTACCTAGGGGCACAGATACGCAGTATTTT.

A single count supports this clonotype. The chain recombines TRBV2 with TRBJ1-2, with 9 bases fitting TRBD1. The germline gives CDR1 SNHLY, CDR2 FYNNEI. This CDR3 contains 17 residues. The trim removed 3 bases at V and 8 bases at J, leaving 16 bases unmatched. CDR3 DNA: TGTGCCAGCAGTGAGCGGGGGACAGGGAAGCATTTGAGAGGCTACACCTTC. Translation: CASSERGTGKHLRGYTF.

The chain joins TRBV24-1 to TRBJ2-1; 8 bases line up with TRBD2. J gave up 6 bases and V 5 bases, and 11 bases lay outside the gene matches. CDR1 and CDR2 (germline): KGHDR, SFDVKD. The CDR3 length is 16 residues. CDR3 amino acids: CATSGTSGGWGNEQFF. The CDR3 nucleotides read TGTGCCACCAGTGGCACTAGCGGTGGGTGGGGCAATGAGCAGTTCTTC.

The chain employs TRBV5-4 and TRBJ2-7; D is uncertain. This CDR3 has 14 residues. V was pared by 0 bases and J by 3 bases, with 10 bases between. From germline, CDR1 is SGHNT and CDR2 YYREEE (reference sequence). CDR3 sequence: CASSLATTVYEQYF. DNA of the CDR3: TGTGCCAGCAGCTTGGCCACAACCGTCTACGAGCAGTACTTC.

The chain couples TRBV12-5 to TRBJ2-1, with 10 bases matching TRBD1. This CDR3 is 15 amino acids long. V lost 1 base, J lost 8 bases, and 5 bases stayed unmatched. CDR1 and CDR2 from the germline V gene are LGHNT and FRNRAP. CDR3: CASGLGQGALDEQFF. The CDR3 DNA is TGTGCTAGTGGTTTGGGACAGGGGGCCCTCGATGAGCAGTTCTTC.

V and J are TRBV30 and TRBJ1-2, with no clear D. CDR3 length: 14 residues. Germline CDR1 GTSNPN, CDR2 SVGIG (reference sequence). V lost 1 base, J lost 0 bases, and 9 bases lay in between. The CDR3 here is CAWSEEVANYGYTF. For the CDR3, the DNA is TGTGCCTGGAGTGAGGAGGTTGCTAACTATGGCTACACCTTC.

The rearrangement links TRBV6-5 to TRBJ2-7; TRBD1 aligns across 8 bases. The V gene's germline CDR1 is MNHEY and CDR2 SVGAGI. With 5 bases clipped from V and 4 bases from J, the junction kept 7 bases outside the gene matches. The CDR3 runs to 14 residues. CDR3 nucleotides: TGTGCCAGCAGTCCCACCCGGACAGGGTACGAGCAGTACTTC. Translated: CASSPTRTGYEQYF.

The chain links TRBV13 to TRBJ2-7; D gene unclear. Deletions cut 0 bases from V and 0 bases from J, with 6 bases between. Looked up from germline, CDR1 is PRHDT and CDR2 is FYEKMQ (reference sequence). This CDR3 is 14 amino acids long. CDR3 nucleotide sequence: TGTGCCAGCAGCTTAGGCCGGGTCTCCTACGAGCAGTACTTC. Amino acid sequence: CASSLGRVSYEQYF.

This chain links TRBV27 with TRBJ2-7, with TRBD1 matching over 7 bases. The V segment lost 2 bases and the J segment 5 bases; nucleotides outside the gene matches: 3. Germline V gene data show CDR1 as MNHEY and CDR2 as SMNVEV (reference sequence). The CDR3 runs to 13 residues. CDR3 nucleotide sequence: TGTGCCAGCAGTTTAGGGGGACAGAACGAGCAGTACTTC. Translation: CASSLGGQNEQYF.

This clonotype was counted only a few times. The chain recombines TRBV29-1 with TRBJ2-7; perhaps TRBD1 as D (5 bases). The CDR3 has 10 amino acids. V gave up 4 bases and J gave up 6 bases, with 7 bases separating them. Germline V gene lookup returns CDR1 SQVTM and CDR2 ANQGSEA. CDR3 nucleotide sequence: TGCAGCGTTGTTAGGGGCGAGCAGTACTTC. Its protein is CSVVRGEQYF.

This clonotype was found once. J is TRBJ2-5 and V is TRBV20-1; either TRBD1 or TRBD2 may fit D (6 bases each). The ends were cut back, 3 bases at V and 2 bases at J, with 16 bases in the middle. The CDR3 spans 15 residues. Per the germline V gene, CDR1 is DFQATT and CDR2 is SNEGSKA (reference sequence). Here the CDR3 DNA reads TGCAGTGCTAGTTTGGCAGGGGAGGTTCAAGAGACCCAGTACTTC. Amino acids: CSASLAGEVQETQYF.

This rearrangement joins TRBV7-9 to TRBJ2-2; TRBD2 matches at 7 bases. The germline V gene encodes CDR1 SEHNR and CDR2 FQNEAQ (reference sequence). The CDR3 extends over 16 amino acids. Unmatched junction bases numbered 12, after V lost 8 bases and J lost 3 bases. This CDR3 reads CASRHTQRDHTGELFF. The CDR3 DNA sequence: TGTGCCAGCCGACACACCCAGCGGGATCACACCGGGGAGCTGTTTTTT.

The rearrangement uses TRBV14 and TRBJ2-6; D gene ambiguous. CDR1 is SGHDN and CDR2 is FVKESK in the germline V gene. The CDR3 extends over 15 amino acids. The V gene lost 4 bases and the J gene lost 0 bases, with 7 bases spanning the gap. Here the CDR3 DNA reads TGTGCCAGCAGCCCCGGAGACTCTGGGGCCAACGTCCTGACTTTC. It is translated as CASSPGDSGANVLTF.

The CDR3 nucleotides read TGCGCCAGCAGCCAAGAAGGACGGGAGGTTGACGAGCAGTACTTC. Protein: CASSQEGREVDEQYF. The chain carries TRBV4-1 and TRBJ2-7; 7 nucleotides match TRBD2. Per the germline V gene, CDR1 is MGHRA and CDR2 is YSYEKL. V gave up 0 bases and J gave up 5 bases; unmatched junction bases: 7. The CDR3 runs to 15 residues.

This clonotype was found once. The chain carries TRBV27 and TRBJ2-2; TRBD2 aligns across 7 bases. The trim removed 5 bases at V and 4 bases at J, leaving 13 bases unmatched. Germline V gives CDR1 MNHEY, CDR2 SMNVEV (reference sequence). This CDR3 has 17 residues. The chain's CDR3 is CASSIRLAGVITGELFF. Written as DNA, the CDR3 is TGTGCCAGCAGTATCCGTTTGGCGGGAGTAATCACCGGGGAGCTGTTTTTT.

The chain employs TRBV20-1 and TRBJ2-1; the D gene is possibly TRBD2 (5 bases). Trimming cost V 6 bases and J 0 bases, with 12 bases left between them. The CDR3 is made up of 14 amino acids. The germline V gene has CDR1 DFQATT and CDR2 SNEGSKA (reference sequence). The DNA for the CDR3 is TGCAGTGCAGCGGACCCGAGCTCCTACAATGAGCAGTTCTTC. Its translation: CSAADPSSYNEQFF.

This chain joins TRBV29-1 and TRBJ2-2, with TRBD1 as a possible D gene (6 bases). There are 13 residues in the CDR3. Trimming stripped 8 bases from V and 3 bases from J, with 13 bases between. Germline assignment: CDR1 SQVTM and CDR2 ANQGSEA. The CDR3 sequence is CSTYRADTGELFF. The DNA of the CDR3 is TGCAGCACCTACAGGGCGGACACCGGGGAGCTGTTTTTT.

This CDR3 is CASSLGGREEQYF. The CDR3 nucleotides read TGTGCCAGCAGTTTAGGAGGTCGGGAAGAGCAGTACTTC. This chain joins TRBV28 and TRBJ2-7, with a possible D match to TRBD2 (5 bases). CDR1 and CDR2 (germline): MDHEN, SYDVKM. The CDR3 is 13 residues long. V lost 2 bases, J lost 7 bases, and 12 bases lay in between.

This sequence joins TRBV6-4 and TRBJ2-7, with a possible D match to TRBD1 (6 bases). Trimming removed 0 bases from V and 2 bases from J, with 11 bases in between. CDR1 is MRHNA, CDR2 SNTAGT, per germline. CDR3 length: 15 residues. This chain's CDR3 is CASSDSNRTAYEQYF. CDR3 sequence (DNA): TGTGCCAGCAGTGACTCGAATCGGACAGCCTACGAGCAGTACTTC.

This chain links TRBV27 with TRBJ1-5; perhaps TRBD1 as D (6 bases). CDR3 size: 14 residues. CDR1 is MNHEY, CDR2 SMNVEV, per germline (reference sequence). The ends were cut back, 9 bases at V and 1 base at J, with 13 bases in the middle. The CDR3 is CASKQGSSNQPQHF. CDR3 nucleotide sequence: TGTGCCAGTAAGCAGGGGTCGAGCAATCAGCCCCAGCATTTT.

CDR3 coding DNA: TGTGCCAGCAGTTTTTTTCCAGGAGAATGGCCCCAGCATTTT. It yields the protein CASSFFPGEWPQHF. This chain joins TRBV27 and TRBJ1-5; no reliable D call. The CDR3 has 14 residues. Looked up from germline, CDR1 is MNHEY and CDR2 is SMNVEV (reference sequence). The V end lost 3 bases, the J end lost 9 bases, and 15 bases lay between the germline ends.